A single sample gave rise to the 25 T cell receptor beta chains below, sequenced in a study of blood T cell repertoires in COVID-19 (TCRdb year 2020). Receptors were amplified or captured by the immunoSEQ multiplex PCR assay. As stored in TCRdb, this immuneACCESS dataset retains in-frame rearrangements with V and J assigned. A fraction of the clones does not appear; measured against another copy, unresolved V genes explain less than half of the discrepancy, and the remainder lacks a known reason. The table for this sample lists just over 90,000 clones; about 80% of them were counted only once. 7% of the sample is taken by the ten largest. Input material: peripheral blood. The receptors were gathered from a man between 65 and 85 years old with acute or convalescent COVID-19.

The gene calls are TRBV9 and TRBJ2-7, with TRBD2 matching over 12 bases. Germline CDR1 reads SGDLS; CDR2 reads YYNGEE. V shed 4 bases and J 6 bases; nucleotides not matched to a gene: 8. The CDR3 is 15 residues long. CDR3 DNA: TGTGCCAGCAGCCCCGGGGTACTAGCGGGAGGCGAGCAGTACTTC. This codes for CASSPGVLAGGEQYF.

The chain carries TRBV29-1 and TRBJ1-1; TRBD1 matches at 8 bases. After removal of 3 bases from V and 7 bases from J, the junction contained 7 bases not matched to a gene. CDR1 SQVTM and CDR2 ANQGSEA come from the germline V gene. The CDR3 contains 13 residues. Here the CDR3 DNA reads TGCAGCGTTGACGACAGGGGAGGTCTTGAAGCTTTCTTT. Encoded protein: CSVDDRGGLEAFF.

The rearrangement joins TRBV7-6 to TRBJ1-2; D is unclear. The CDR3 contains 13 residues. In germline, CDR1 is SGHVS, CDR2 FNYEAQ. V was clipped by 3 bases and J by 2 bases, with 7 bases between them. The CDR3 sequence: CASSFNENYGYTF. In nucleotides, the CDR3 is TGTGCCAGCAGCTTTAACGAGAACTATGGCTACACCTTC.

V and J are TRBV27 and TRBJ1-2, with TRBD1 identical over 10 bases. This CDR3 region has 15 residues. Germline-derived CDR1 and CDR2 are MNHEY and SMNVEV (reference sequence). The trim removed 5 bases at V and 6 bases at J, leaving 9 bases unmatched. CDR3 in DNA: TGTGCCAGCAGTCTCCTAGGACAGGGGGAAGATGGCTACACCTTC. Translating gives CASSLLGQGEDGYTF.

CDR3 nucleotides: TGTGCCACCAGTGATTCGGGATCGGAGAGCTCTGGGAGGACTGAAGCTTTCTTT. This gives the protein CATSDSGSESSGRTEAFF. The rearrangement links TRBV24-1 to TRBJ1-1; no clear D gene. CDR3 length: 18 amino acids. Trimming cost V 2 bases and J 5 bases, with 23 bases left between them. The germline CDR1 and CDR2 sequences are KGHDR and SFDVKD.

This sequence joins TRBV15 and TRBJ1-5; D remains unclear. The germline V gene encodes CDR1 LNHNV and CDR2 YYDKDF (reference sequence). The CDR3 has 15 residues. V was cut by 0 bases and J by 3 bases, with 9 bases left in between. CDR3 amino acids: CATSRDTVTNQPQHF. The DNA for the CDR3 is TGTGCCACCAGCAGAGATACTGTAACCAATCAGCCCCAGCATTTT.

This clone has more than one count but fewer than ten. This rearrangement joins TRBV7-2 to TRBJ1-3; D is unresolved. CDR1 is SGHTA and CDR2 is FQGNSA in the germline V gene. The CDR3 is 17 residues long. V lost 1 base and J lost 0, with 13 bases in between. CDR3 residues: CASSLGSPGGSGNTIYF. Written as DNA, the CDR3 is TGTGCCAGCAGCTTAGGGTCTCCGGGAGGCTCTGGAAACACCATATATTTT. Together with reference TRBV7-2 and TRBJ1-3, the CDR3 gives the full variable domain: GAGVSQSPSNKVTEKGKDVELRCDPISGHTALYWYRQSLGQGLEFLIYFQGNSAPDKSGLPSDRFSAERTGGSVSTLTIQRTQQEDSAVYLCASSLGSPGGSGNTIYFGEGSWLTVV.

This clone was counted once. The chain has TRBV5-5 and TRBJ1-5, with TRBD1 matching over 7 bases. Germline assignment: CDR1 SGHKS and CDR2 YYEKEE (reference sequence). With 0 bases clipped from V and 3 bases from J, the junction kept 3 bases outside the gene matches. This CDR3 contains 15 residues. The CDR3 DNA reads as TGTGCCAGCAGCTTGGAGGGGACAGTCAATCAGCCCCAGCATTTT. Translating it yields CASSLEGTVNQPQHF.

V and J are TRBV11-3 and TRBJ1-1; D is perhaps TRBD1 (6 bases). Between the trimmed V and J ends, which lost 5 bases and 0 bases, there was a span of 16 bases. The germline CDR1 and CDR2 sequences are SGHNT and YENEEA. The CDR3 has 16 residues. CDR3 in DNA: TGTGCCAGCAGCGACGCCTACAGGGACATGAACACTGAAGCTTTCTTT. This sequence encodes CASSDAYRDMNTEAFF.

In the case of this clone: At one end, the junction sequence differs from germline, possibly due to a read error. The rearrangement links TRBV28 to TRBJ1-5, with unresolved D. The CDR3 extends over 13 amino acids. CDR1 MDHEN and CDR2 SYDVKM come from the germline V gene. CDR3 sequence reads: CSGRRDENQPQHF. In DNA form, the CDR3 reads TGCTCCGGCCGGAGGGATGAGAATCAGCCCCAGCATTTT.

The rearrangement uses TRBV27 and TRBJ1-1, with 9 bases that match TRBD1. The CDR3 is 14 amino acids. J lost 1 base, V lost 9 bases, and 6 bases had no gene match. Germline V gene lookup returns CDR1 MNHEY and CDR2 SMNVEV (reference sequence). The CDR3 sequence is CASEPGQGNTEAFF. CDR3 nucleotides: TGTGCCAGTGAACCGGGACAGGGGAACACTGAAGCTTTCTTT.

The V gene is TRBV27, the J gene TRBJ1-1, with D perhaps matching TRBD1 (6 bases). V lost 5 bases and J lost 3, with 22 bases in between. CDR1 is MNHEY and CDR2 is SMNVEV in the germline V gene (reference sequence). The CDR3 runs 17 residues. CDR3 nucleotide sequence: TGTGCCAGCAGTCTAGGGGGTATTGGGGAAGGGGACACTGAAGCTTTCTTT. It specifies CASSLGGIGEGDTEAFF.

In this sample, this clone turned up once. The chain uses TRBV6-1 and TRBJ1-2; D is uncertain. Germline V gene lookup returns CDR1 MNHNS and CDR2 SASEGT. The length of the CDR3 is 14 residues. The V gene lost 3 bases and the J gene lost 4 bases, with 12 bases spanning the gap. CDR3 amino acids: CASSEGRLLYGYTF. DNA of the CDR3: TGTGCCAGCAGTGAGGGCCGCTTACTCTATGGCTACACCTTC.

The chain combines TRBV2 with TRBJ1-5; D call uncertain. Trimming took 3 bases from V and 3 from J, leaving 3 bases between them. This CDR3 contains 12 residues. Germline CDR1 SNHLY, CDR2 FYNNEI. CDR3 in amino acids: CASSDYNQPQHF. The CDR3 DNA reads TGTGCCAGCAGTGATTACAATCAGCCCCAGCATTTT.

The gene calls are TRBV2 and TRBJ1-1, with D unclear. The CDR3 has 14 amino acids. Trimming shortened V by 6 bases and J by 4 bases, and 15 bases separated the two germline ends. The V gene's germline CDR1 is SNHLY and CDR2 FYNNEI. CDR3 loop: CASSAMGGLTEAFF. The CDR3 DNA reads TGTGCCAGCAGCGCAATGGGAGGGCTCACTGAAGCTTTCTTT.

The rearrangement joins TRBV3-1 (or the pseudogene TRBV3-2) to TRBJ1-4; D perhaps matches TRBD1 (5 bases). V lost 1 base and J lost 8, with 17 bases in between. Germline V gene lookup returns CDR1 LGHDT and CDR2 YNNKEL (reference sequence). This CDR3 comprises 16 residues. The CDR3 sequence: CASSQGGHGGKEKLFF. The DNA for the CDR3 is TGTGCCAGCAGCCAAGGAGGTCACGGGGGTAAGGAAAAACTGTTTTTT.

This clone was observed once. This chain connects TRBV6-5 to TRBJ1-2, with 9 bases lining up with TRBD1. The CDR3 totals 13 residues. In germline, CDR1 is MNHEY, CDR2 SVGAGI. V lost 6 bases, J lost 7 bases, and 6 bases stayed unmatched. The CDR3: CASSRDRVVGYTF. CDR3 nucleotides: TGTGCCAGCAGCCGGGACAGGGTGGTTGGCTACACCTTC.

This rearrangement joins TRBV28 to TRBJ1-2, with a weak D call TRBD1 (5 bases). V lost 2 bases, J lost 4 bases, and 11 bases lay in between. Germline V gene sequence: CDR1 MDHEN, CDR2 SYDVKM. The CDR3 loop spans 14 amino acids. The CDR3, as DNA: TGTGCCAGCAGTTTAGGAGGGGACCTCTATGGCTACACCTTC. Translating gives CASSLGGDLYGYTF.

This chain connects TRBV7-9 to TRBJ1-1; tentative D call: TRBD1 (5 bases). This CDR3 has 13 residues. V lost 5 bases, J lost 1 base, and 8 bases lay in between. The germline CDR1 and CDR2 sequences are SEHNR and FQNEAQ (reference sequence). This chain's CDR3 is CASSVTGNTEAFF. The CDR3 nucleotides read TGTGCCAGCAGCGTAACAGGGAACACTGAAGCTTTCTTT.

The V gene is TRBV19, the J gene TRBJ2-7; D may be TRBD1 (6 bases). The CDR3 loop spans 14 amino acids. Trimming removed 3 bases at V and 5 bases at J, with 14 bases between. Germline V lookup: CDR1 LNHDA, CDR2 SQIVND (reference sequence). CDR3: CASSIVGRGHEQYV. The CDR3 DNA reads TGTGCCAGTAGTATCGTTGGCAGGGGCCACGAGCAGTACGTC.

This clone turned up a few times. This chain uses TRBV28 with TRBJ1-5; D gene ambiguous. The V gene's germline CDR1 is MDHEN and CDR2 SYDVKM. Trimming left V 4 bases short and J 1 base short, with 29 bases between. The CDR3 runs 21 residues. The CDR3 reads CASSSVLPIEREPQSNQPQHF. The CDR3 DNA reads TGTGCCAGCAGTTCCGTATTGCCCATCGAGAGGGAGCCGCAAAGCAATCAGCCCCAGCATTTT.

The chain has TRBV5-1 and TRBJ1-1; TRBD1 agrees at 12 bases. From germline, CDR1 is SGHRS and CDR2 YFSETQ. Trimming took 4 bases from V and 6 from J; bases not matched to a gene: 4. The CDR3 length is 14 residues. CDR3: CASSRDRGPAEAFF. The CDR3 bases are TGCGCCAGCAGCCGGGACAGGGGGCCCGCTGAAGCTTTCTTT.

The chain has TRBV30 and TRBJ1-4, with a weak D call TRBD1 (6 bases). Trimming cost V 0 bases and J 8 bases, with 13 bases left between them. Looked up from germline, CDR1 is GTSNPN and CDR2 is SVGIG (reference sequence). There are 14 residues in the CDR3. The CDR3 here is CAWSVSGAQEKLFF. The CDR3 bases are TGTGCCTGGAGTGTTTCAGGGGCGCAGGAAAAACTGTTTTTT.

The genes are TRBV7-8 and TRBJ1-5, with D possibly being TRBD1 (5 bases). CDR3 length: 14 amino acids. V was shortened by 5 bases and J by 4 bases, with 12 bases between the two germline ends. Looked up from germline, CDR1 is SGHVS and CDR2 is FQNEAQ. CDR3 region: CASSDREGNQPQHF. In nucleotides, the CDR3 is TGTGCCAGCAGCGACCGGGAGGGGAATCAGCCCCAGCATTTT.

The rearrangement links TRBV15 to TRBJ1-4, with D perhaps matching TRBD1 (6 bases). Germline V gene data show CDR1 as LNHNV and CDR2 as YYDKDF (reference sequence). This CDR3 spans 15 amino acids. The ends were cut back, 0 bases at V and 4 bases at J, with 9 bases in the middle. As DNA, the CDR3 is TGTGCCACCAGCAGAGAGGGGGCCGTTAATGAAAAACTGTTTTTT. The encoded protein is CATSREGAVNEKLFF.